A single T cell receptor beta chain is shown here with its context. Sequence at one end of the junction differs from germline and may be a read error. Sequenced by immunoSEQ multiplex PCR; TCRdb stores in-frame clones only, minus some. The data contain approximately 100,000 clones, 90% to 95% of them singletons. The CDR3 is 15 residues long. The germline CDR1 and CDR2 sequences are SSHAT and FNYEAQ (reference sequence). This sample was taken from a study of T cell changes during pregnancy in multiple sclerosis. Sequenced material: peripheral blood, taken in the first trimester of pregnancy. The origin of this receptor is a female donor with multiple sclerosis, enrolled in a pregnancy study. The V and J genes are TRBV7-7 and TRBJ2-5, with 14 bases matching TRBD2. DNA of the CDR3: TGTGCTAGCAGCCCAGGACTAGCGGGGGGAGAGACCCAGTACTTC. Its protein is CASSPGLAGGETQYF.